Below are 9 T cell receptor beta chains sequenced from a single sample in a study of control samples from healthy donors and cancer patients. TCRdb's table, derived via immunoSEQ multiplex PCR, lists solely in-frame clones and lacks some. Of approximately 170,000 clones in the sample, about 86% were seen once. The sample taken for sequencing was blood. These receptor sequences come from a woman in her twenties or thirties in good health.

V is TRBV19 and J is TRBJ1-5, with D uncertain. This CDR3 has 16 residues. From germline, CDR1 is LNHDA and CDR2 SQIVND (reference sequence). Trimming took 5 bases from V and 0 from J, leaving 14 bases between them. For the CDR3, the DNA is TGTGCCAGTAGTGAGAAGACGGAAAATAGCAATCAGCCCCAGCATTTT. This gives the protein CASSEKTENSNQPQHF.

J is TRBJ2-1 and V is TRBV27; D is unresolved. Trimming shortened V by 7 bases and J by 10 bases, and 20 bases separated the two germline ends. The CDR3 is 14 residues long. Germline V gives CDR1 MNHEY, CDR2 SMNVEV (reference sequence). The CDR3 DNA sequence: TGTGCCAGCAAACCCCGAACTGGAATTAAGGAGCAGTTCTTC. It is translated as CASKPRTGIKEQFF.

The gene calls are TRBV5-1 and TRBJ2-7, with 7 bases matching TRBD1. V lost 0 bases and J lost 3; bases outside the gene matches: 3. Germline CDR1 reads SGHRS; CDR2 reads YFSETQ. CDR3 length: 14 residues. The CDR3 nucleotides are TGCGCCAGCAGCTTGGTAGGGGGCTTCTACGAGCAGTACTTC. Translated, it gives CASSLVGGFYEQYF.

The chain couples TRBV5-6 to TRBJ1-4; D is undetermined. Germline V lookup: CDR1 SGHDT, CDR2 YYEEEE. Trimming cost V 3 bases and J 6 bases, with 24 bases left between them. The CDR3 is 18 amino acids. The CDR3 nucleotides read TGTGCCAGCAGCTCGCTCAATAAACCGGGCACCTCACATGAAAAACTGTTTTTT. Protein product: CASSSLNKPGTSHEKLFF. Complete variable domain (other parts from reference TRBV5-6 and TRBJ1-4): DAGVTQSPTHLIKTRGQQVTLRCSPKSGHDTVSWYQQALGQGPQFIFQYYEEEERQRGNFPDRFSGHQFPNYSSELNVNALLLGDSALYLCASSSLNKPGTSHEKLFFGSGTQLSVL.

Here the CDR3 DNA reads TGTGCCAGCAGCTCCACCCCCGGGAAGGGCTACACCTTC. It is translated as CASSSTPGKGYTF. The chain couples TRBV11-2 to TRBJ1-2; no firm D call. Trimming left V 4 bases short and J 8 bases short, with 14 bases between. The CDR3 consists of 13 residues. CDR1 and CDR2 (germline): SGHAT, FQNNGV.

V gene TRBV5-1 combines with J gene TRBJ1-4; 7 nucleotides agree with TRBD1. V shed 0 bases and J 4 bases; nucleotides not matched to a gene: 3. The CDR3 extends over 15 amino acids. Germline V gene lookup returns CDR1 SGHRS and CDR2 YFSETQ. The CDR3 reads CASSLADRHNEKLFF. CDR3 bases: TGCGCCAGCAGCTTGGCGGACAGGCATAATGAAAAACTGTTTTTT.

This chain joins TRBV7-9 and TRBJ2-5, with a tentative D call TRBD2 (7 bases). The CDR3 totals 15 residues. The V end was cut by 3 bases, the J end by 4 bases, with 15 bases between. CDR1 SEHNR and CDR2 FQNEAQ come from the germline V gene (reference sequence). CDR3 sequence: CASSFYRGAPETQYF. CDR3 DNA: TGTGCCAGCAGCTTCTACCGGGGGGCCCCAGAGACCCAGTACTTC. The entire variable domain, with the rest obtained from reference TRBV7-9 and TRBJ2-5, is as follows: DTGVSQNPRHKITKRGQNVTFRCDPISEHNRLYWYRQTLGQGPEFLTYFQNEAQLEKSRLLSDRFSAERPKGSFSTLEIQRTEQGDSAMYLCASSFYRGAPETQYFGPGTRLLVL.

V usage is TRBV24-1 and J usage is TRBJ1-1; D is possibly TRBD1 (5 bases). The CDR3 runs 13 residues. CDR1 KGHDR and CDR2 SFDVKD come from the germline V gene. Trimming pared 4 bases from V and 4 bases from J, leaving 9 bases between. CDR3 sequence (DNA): TGTGCCACCAGTGAATTGGGGGGCACTGAAGCTTTCTTT. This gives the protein CATSELGGTEAFF.

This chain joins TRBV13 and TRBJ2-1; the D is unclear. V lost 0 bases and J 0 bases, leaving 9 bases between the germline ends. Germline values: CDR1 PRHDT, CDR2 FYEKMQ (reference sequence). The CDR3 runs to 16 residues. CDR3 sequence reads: CASSLGGVSSYNEQFF. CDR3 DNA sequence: TGTGCCAGCAGCTTAGGTGGAGTCAGCTCCTACAATGAGCAGTTCTTC. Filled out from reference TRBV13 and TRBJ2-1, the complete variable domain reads AAGVIQSPRHLIKEKRETATLKCYPIPRHDTVYWYQQGPGQDPQFLISFYEKMQSDKGSIPDRFSAQQFSDYHSELNMSSLELGDSALYFCASSLGGVSSYNEQFFGPGTRLTVL.